This T cell receptor beta chain was documented in a study of STAT5B mutations in CD4+ large granular lymphocyte leukemia. The CDR3 consists of 17 residues. With 3 bases removed from V and 0 bases from J, the gap between germline ends came to 16 bases. Germline V gene lookup returns CDR1 SGHTS and CDR2 YDEGEE. This clone was seen only once. Assay: immunoSEQ multiplex PCR; the TCRdb copy retains only in-frame clones and omits some. The sample records roughly 32,000 clones, roughly three quarters being singletons. The sequenced sample consisted of CD4+ T cells from blood buffy coats. This chain connects TRBV5-8 to TRBJ1-5; no reliable D call. This clonotype was obtained from a human donor in good health. The CDR3 DNA is TGTGCCAGCAGCTCCATGAGGGTGGGAACTAGCAATCAGCCCCAGCATTTT. This encodes CASSSMRVGTSNQPQHF.